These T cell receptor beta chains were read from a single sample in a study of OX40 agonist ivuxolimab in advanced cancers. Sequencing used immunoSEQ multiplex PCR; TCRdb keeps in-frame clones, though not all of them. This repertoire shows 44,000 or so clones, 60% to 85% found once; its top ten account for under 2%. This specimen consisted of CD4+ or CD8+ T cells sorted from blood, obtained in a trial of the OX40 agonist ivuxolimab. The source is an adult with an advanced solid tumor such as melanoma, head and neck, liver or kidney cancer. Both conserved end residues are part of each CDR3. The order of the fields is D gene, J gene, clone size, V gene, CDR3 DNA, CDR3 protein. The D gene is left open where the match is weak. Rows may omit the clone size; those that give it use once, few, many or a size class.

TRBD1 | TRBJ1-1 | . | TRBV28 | TGTGCCAGCAGTTTTTCGGGGAGGGGGCTTGGCACTGAAGCTTTCTTT | CASSFSGRGLGTEAFF
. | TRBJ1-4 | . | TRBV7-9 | TGTGCCAGCAGCCCCCCCCGGGGAGGAGGGGTGGAAAAACTGTTTTTT | CASSPPRGGGVEKLFF
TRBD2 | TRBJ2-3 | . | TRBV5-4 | TGTGCCAGCAGTAGCGGGGGGGCTGGAGATACGCAGTATTTT | CASSSGGAGDTQYF
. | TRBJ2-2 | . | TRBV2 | TGTGCCACGTCGGGGCAGGCGACCACCGGGGAGCTGTTTTTT | CATSGQATTGELFF
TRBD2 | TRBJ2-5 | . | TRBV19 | TGTGCCAGTCGGGCAGCGGGAGAAGAGACCCAGTACTTC | CASRAAGEETQYF
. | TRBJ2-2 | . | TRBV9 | TGTGCCAGCAGCGTAATGAACACCGGGGAGCTGTTTTTT | CASSVMNTGELFF
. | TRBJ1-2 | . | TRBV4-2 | TGTGCCAGCAGCCAGTCCACCCCGGCGGATGGCTACACCTTC | CASSQSTPADGYTF
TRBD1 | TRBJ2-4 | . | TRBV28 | TGTGCCAGTGAATCGACGGGACAGGCCTTCGGCTTTCAGTACTTC | CASESTGQAFGFQYF
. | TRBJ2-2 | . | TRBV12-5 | TGTGCTAGTGGTACCGGACAGGGAGGGCCCGGGGAGCTGTTTTTT | CASGTGQGGPGELFF
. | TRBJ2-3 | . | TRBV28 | TGTGCCAGCAGTCCGGGGGCCCAGTCCCTGGAGTATTTT | CASSPGAQSLEYF
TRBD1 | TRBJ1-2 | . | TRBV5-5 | TGTGCCAGCAGCCAGACAGGGGGGGTAGACTATGGCTACACCTTC | CASSQTGGVDYGYTF
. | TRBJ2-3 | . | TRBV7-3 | TGTGCCAGCAGGCGGACTGCCACGGGCACAGATACGCAGTATTTT | CASRRTATGTDTQYF
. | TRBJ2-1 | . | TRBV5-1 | TGCGCCAGCAGCCCATACGGGACCGTGAATGAGCAGTTCTTC | CASSPYGTVNEQFF
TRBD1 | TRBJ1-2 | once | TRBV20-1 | TGCAGCCCCGGGACAGGGTATGGCTACACCTTC | CSPGTGYGYTF
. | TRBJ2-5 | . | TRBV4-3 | TGCGCCAGCAGCCAAGGGGGAGAGGGAAAAGAGACCCAGTACTTC | CASSQGGEGKETQYF
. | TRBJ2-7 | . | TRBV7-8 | TGTGCCAGCAGCTTAGCGATAGGTAGATCGGGCTACGAGCAGTACTTC | CASSLAIGRSGYEQYF
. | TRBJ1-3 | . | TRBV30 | TGTGCCTGGAGTGAACATACGCCTCAGGGCCTTGGAAACACCATATATTTT | CAWSEHTPQGLGNTIYF
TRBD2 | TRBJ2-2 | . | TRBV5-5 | TGTGCCAGCAGCTTGGCCAGTAGCGGGGTAACCGGGGAGCTGTTTTTT | CASSLASSGVTGELFF
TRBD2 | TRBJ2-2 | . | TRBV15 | TGTGCCACCAGCAGAGCGGGCGGGAGAGGTACCGGGGAGCTGTTTTTT | CATSRAGGRGTGELFF
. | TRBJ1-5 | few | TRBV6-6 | TGTGCCAGCAGTTTGCAGGAAATCAATCAGCCCCAGCATTTT | CASSLQEINQPQHF
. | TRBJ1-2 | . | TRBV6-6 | TGTGCCAGCAGGCGGGGGGATGGCTACACCTTC | CASRRGDGYTF
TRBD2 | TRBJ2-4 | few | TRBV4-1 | TGCGCCAGCAGCCCTAGCGGGGTCCTTGACCCCAACATTCAGTACTTC | CASSPSGVLDPNIQYF
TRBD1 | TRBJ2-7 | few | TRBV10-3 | TGTGCCATCAGTGAGCGGACAGGGCCCCCCTACGAGCAGTACTTC | CAISERTGPPYEQYF
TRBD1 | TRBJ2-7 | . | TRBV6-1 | TGTGCCAGCATAATAACGGGGACAGGGAAGTCCGAGCAGTACTTC | CASIITGTGKSEQYF
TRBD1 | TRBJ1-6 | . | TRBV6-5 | TGTGCCAGCAGTTACGGCGGGCAGGGGGCGCAACCCCTCCACTTT | CASSYGGQGAQPLHF
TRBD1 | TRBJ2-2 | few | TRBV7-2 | TGTGCCAGCAGCCCCCGGACAGGGCTAACGACCGGGGAGCTGTTTTTT | CASSPRTGLTTGELFF
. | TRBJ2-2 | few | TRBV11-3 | TGTGCCAGCAGCCCCACGGTCACCGGGGAGCTGTTTTTT | CASSPTVTGELFF
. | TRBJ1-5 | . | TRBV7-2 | TGTGCCAGCAGCTACGGGGCCTCGGGCAATCAGCCCCAGCATTTT | CASSYGASGNQPQHF
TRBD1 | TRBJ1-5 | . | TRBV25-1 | TGTGCCAGCAGTGAACCAGGGGGCCCCCATCAGCCCCAGCATTTT | CASSEPGGPHQPQHF
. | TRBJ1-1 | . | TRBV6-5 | TGTGCCAGCAGTTACGATCCGCGGAACACTGAAGCTTTCTTT | CASSYDPRNTEAFF
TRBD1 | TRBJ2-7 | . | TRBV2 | TGTGCCAGCAGCGTGGACAGGGTCTTGTACGAGCAGTACTTC | CASSVDRVLYEQYF
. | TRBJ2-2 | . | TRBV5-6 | TGTGCCAGCAGCTTGGAAGGCAGGATCACCGGGGAGCTGTTTTTT | CASSLEGRITGELFF
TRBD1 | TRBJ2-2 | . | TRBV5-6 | TGTGCCAGCAGCGGCGGGACAGGGGTCGGTGGGCTGTTTTTT | CASSGGTGVGGLFF
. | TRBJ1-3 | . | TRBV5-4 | TGTGCCAGCTCTGACGCGGGACAATCTGGAAACACCATATATTTT | CASSDAGQSGNTIYF
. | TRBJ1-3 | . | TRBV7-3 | TGTGCCAGCAGCCCTAACTCTGGAAACACCATATATTTT | CASSPNSGNTIYF
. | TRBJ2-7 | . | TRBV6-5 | TGTGCCAGCAGTCCAACGGGTCACGAGCAGTACTTC | CASSPTGHEQYF
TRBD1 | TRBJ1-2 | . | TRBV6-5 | TGTGCCAGCAGTTACGTGGGACAGGGGGCGAATAATGGCTACACCTTC | CASSYVGQGANNGYTF
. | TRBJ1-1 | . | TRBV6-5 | TGTGCCAGCAGTTACTCGTTCGGGACTGAAGCTTTCTTT | CASSYSFGTEAFF
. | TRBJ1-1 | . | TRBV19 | TGTGCCAGTAGTGATATGGCAGCCCGGAACACTGAAGCTTTCTTT | CASSDMAARNTEAFF
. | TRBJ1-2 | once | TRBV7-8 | TGTGCCAGCAGCTTAGTACGCGGAGGCGCGTATGGCTACACCTTC | CASSLVRGGAYGYTF
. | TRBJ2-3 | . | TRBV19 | TGTGCCAGTAGTTGGTTGGGGGCAGATACGCAGTATTTT | CASSWLGADTQYF
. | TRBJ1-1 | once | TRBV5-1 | TGCGCCAGCAGCTTGGGCGGATTACCTGAAGCTTTCTTT | CASSLGGLPEAFF
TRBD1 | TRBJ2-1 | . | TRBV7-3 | TGTGCCAGCAGCTGGTCCGGGACAGAATACAATGAGCAGTTCTTC | CASSWSGTEYNEQFF
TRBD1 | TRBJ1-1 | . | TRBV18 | TGTGCCAGCTCACCCGGGGACAGGGCACTTGCGGAAGCTTTCTTT | CASSPGDRALAEAFF
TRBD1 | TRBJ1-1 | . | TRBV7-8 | TGTGCCAGCAGCGTACAACAGGGGGGCACTGAAGCTTTCTTT | CASSVQQGGTEAFF
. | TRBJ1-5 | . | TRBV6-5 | TGTGCCAGCACCCGAGACAGGAACAGCAATCAGCCCCAGCATTTT | CASTRDRNSNQPQHF
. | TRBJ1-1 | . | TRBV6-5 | TGTGCCAGCGTGGGGTTTGGGGGAGCTTTCTTT | CASVGFGGAFF
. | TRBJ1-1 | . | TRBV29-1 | TGCAGCGCCACGGGCCACGGCAAGAACACTGAAGCTTTCTTT | CSATGHGKNTEAFF
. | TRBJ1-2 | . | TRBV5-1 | TGCGCCAGCAGCTTACCTACAGGGAGCTCCCTTGAAGGCTACACCTTC | CASSLPTGSSLEGYTF
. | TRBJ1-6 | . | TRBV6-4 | TGTGCCAGCAGTCCTACATACTACGACAGCGTTAGTAATTCACCCCTCCACTTT | CASSPTYYDSVSNSPLHF
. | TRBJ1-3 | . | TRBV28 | TGTGCCAGCTCTGAGAGCGCTTCCCTCGGTGGAAACACCATATATTTT | CASSESASLGGNTIYF
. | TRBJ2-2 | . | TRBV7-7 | TGTGCCAGCAGCTTAGGTGGTAGGGCCGGGGAGCTGTTTTTT | CASSLGGRAGELFF
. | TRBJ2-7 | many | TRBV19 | TGTGCCAGTACTGGCACCTACTCCTCCTACGAGCAGTACTTC | CASTGTYSSYEQYF